One sample yielded the 8 T cell receptor beta chains listed below, sequenced in a study of shared clonotypes between healthy human individuals (TCRdb year 2020). Library preparation used the immunoSEQ multiplex PCR assay. This immuneACCESS table, as held by TCRdb, lists in-frame sequences with V and J called but not all clones. Of the missing ones, under half trace to an unresolved V gene in checked studies; the others have no known cause. The sample table shows fewer than 1 million clones, and 96% are seen once. The ten biggest clones cover approximately 0.2% of the sample. CD8 naive samples consisted of CD45RO-negative cells that were positively selected for CCR7, yielding a CD45RA+CCR7+ population without TemRA cells. The sample taken for sequencing was naive CD8+ T cells sorted from blood. The cell subset or site label, read with the paper, signifies: CD45RA+CCR7+. These receptors were collected from a man aged 30 to 39 in good health.

V gene TRBV9 combines with J gene TRBJ2-7, with D tentatively TRBD1 (5 bases). Trimming pared 0 bases from V and 0 bases from J, leaving 7 bases between. Germline lookup yields CDR1 SGDLS and CDR2 YYNGEE. The CDR3 loop spans 14 amino acids. The CDR3 coding sequence is TGTGCCAGCAGCGTAGGCAGGGTCTCCTACGAGCAGTACTTC. As protein: CASSVGRVSYEQYF. The whole variable domain, filled in from reference TRBV9 and TRBJ2-7, reads DSGVTQTPKHLITATGQRVTLRCSPRSGDLSVYWYQQSLDQGLQFLIQYYNGEERAKGNILERFSAQQFPDLHSELNLSSLELGDSALYFCASSVGRVSYEQYFGPGTRLTVT.

This chain joins TRBV7-9 and TRBJ1-5; D might be TRBD1 (6 bases). CDR3 length: 13 amino acids. V was clipped by 4 bases and J by 7 bases, with 11 bases between them. Per germline, CDR1 SEHNR and CDR2 FQNEAQ (reference sequence). CDR3 region: CASSSGAAQPQHF. CDR3 coding DNA: TGTGCCAGCAGCTCAGGGGCGGCACAGCCCCAGCATTTT.

The gene calls are TRBV9 and TRBJ2-3; TRBD2 matches 14 bases. The junction had 5 bases not matched to a gene; V was cut back by 3 bases and J by 5 bases. This CDR3 spans 16 amino acids. CDR1 and CDR2 from the germline V gene are SGDLS and YYNGEE. CDR3 coding DNA: TGTGCCAGCAGCGGACTAGCGGGAGGGCCCGGAGATACGCAGTATTTT. Translation gives CASSGLAGGPGDTQYF.

This chain uses TRBV21-1 with TRBJ1-5; the table calls TRBD1, which could not be checked here. TRBV21-1 is an annotated pseudogene. This CDR3 spans 15 amino acids. The CDR3 bases are TGTGCCAGCAGCAAGCGGCAGGGTTTCGGTCAGCCCCAGCATTTT. Amino acid sequence: CASSKRQGFGQPQHF.

The V gene is TRBV9, the J gene TRBJ2-7; the match to TRBD2 covers 10 bases. The trim removed 4 bases at V and 2 bases at J, leaving 6 bases unmatched. Germline V gives CDR1 SGDLS, CDR2 YYNGEE. There are 15 residues in the CDR3. The CDR3 DNA sequence: TGTGCCAGCAGCTCGGGACTAGCGCCGACCTACGAGCAGTACTTC. Translating gives CASSSGLAPTYEQYF. The whole variable domain, filled in from reference TRBV9 and TRBJ2-7, reads DSGVTQTPKHLITATGQRVTLRCSPRSGDLSVYWYQQSLDQGLQFLIQYYNGEERAKGNILERFSAQQFPDLHSELNLSSLELGDSALYFCASSSGLAPTYEQYFGPGTRLTVT.

On this clone: The sample contains more than one DNA sequence encoding this CDR3. The chain carries TRBV19 and TRBJ2-7; D remains ambiguous. The CDR3 has 12 residues. Germline loops: CDR1 LNHDA, CDR2 SQIVND (reference sequence). The germline V and J ends were trimmed by 0 bases and 1 base, with 1 base remaining between them. In nucleotides, the CDR3 is TGTGCCAGTAGTATAGATTCCTACGAGCAGTACTTC. The encoded protein is CASSIDSYEQYF.

The chain recombines TRBV9 with TRBJ2-1; the match to TRBD2 covers 7 bases. Per the germline V gene, CDR1 is SGDLS and CDR2 is YYNGEE. The ends lost 4 bases at V and 5 bases at J; junction bases unmatched: 9. The CDR3 has 15 amino acids. The chain's CDR3 is CASSSRSGNHNEQFF. The CDR3 bases are TGTGCCAGCAGCTCCCGGAGCGGGAATCACAATGAGCAGTTCTTC.

The CDR3 DNA reads TGCAGCGTTGTGTGGGGGAGCTCCTACGAGCAGTACTTC. Amino acid sequence: CSVVWGSSYEQYF. The chain uses TRBV29-1 and TRBJ2-7; perhaps D is TRBD1 or TRBD2 (5 bases each). CDR1 is SQVTM, CDR2 ANQGSEA, per germline. The CDR3 has 13 amino acids. Between the trimmed V and J ends, which lost 4 bases and 0 bases, there was a span of 10 bases.